This T cell receptor beta chain was documented in a study of cytomegalovirus exposure and HLA in healthy donors. PCR amplification relied on 60 Vbeta primers (plus 13 Jbeta primers). TCRdb's copy holds only in-frame clones and misses some; the assay was immunoSEQ multiplex PCR. In the table there are hundreds of thousands of clones, over 80% of which are singletons. Trimming removed 1 base from V and 3 bases from J, with 13 bases in between. CDR3 length equals 15 residues. Looked up from germline, CDR1 is SGHRS and CDR2 is YFSETQ. This sequence originates from a boy under 10 years old in good health and CMV-seronegative. This chain links TRBV5-1 with TRBJ2-5; D is perhaps TRBD1 (5 bases). The sample was PBMCs. CDR3 sequence (DNA): TGCGCCAGCAGCTTGCTCGGCAGGGTGGAAGAGACCCAGTACTTC. It codes for CASSLLGRVEETQYF.